The rows below give T cell receptor beta chains drawn from one sample of a study of shared clonotypes between healthy human individuals. The data were produced by immunoSEQ multiplex PCR, yet TCRdb's version contains in-frame clones alone and is incomplete. The repertoire holds about 2.2 million clones, with more than 85% as singletons. The source material was naive CD8+ T cells from PBMCs. These TCRs come from a man in his late teens or twenties in good health. Some clones in this sample may be carry-over from other donors' samples. Each CDR3 is given with its conserved first and last residue. A D gene is named only where the DNA matches it firmly. For some rows the clone size is stated as once, few or many, or as a class when expanded; others skip it.

cdr3_aa	cdr3_nt	clone_size	v_call	d_call	j_call
CASNPNGGGDYGYTF	TGTGCCAGCAACCCCAATGGAGGGGGTGACTATGGCTACACCTTC	NA	TRBV28	NA	TRBJ1-2
CASRPSSYEQYF	TGTGCCAGCAGACCGAGTTCGTACGAGCAGTACTTC	NA	TRBV7-9	NA	TRBJ2-7
CASSTQLAGVLAGELFF	TGTGCCAGCAGCACCCAACTAGCGGGAGTTTTGGCCGGGGAGCTGTTTTTT	NA	TRBV7-6	TRBD2	TRBJ2-2
CASSLFGKTDTQYF	TGCGCCAGCAGCTTGTTCGGGAAAACAGATACGCAGTATTTT	NA	TRBV5-1	NA	TRBJ2-3
CASSPWTANQPQHF	TGTGCCAGCAGTCCCTGGACAGCCAATCAGCCCCAGCATTTT	NA	TRBV27	NA	TRBJ1-5
CASGFNPGQGNIHEQYF	TGTGCTAGTGGTTTCAACCCCGGACAGGGTAATATCCACGAGCAGTACTTC	NA	TRBV12-5	TRBD1	TRBJ2-7
CASSPGQTPYNEQFF	TGTGCCAGCAGTCCCGGACAGACCCCTTACAATGAGCAGTTCTTC	NA	TRBV27	NA	TRBJ2-1
CASSYPSRGRVSNEQFF	TGTGCCAGCAGCTACCCCTCTCGCGGGAGGGTATCTAATGAGCAGTTCTTC	NA	TRBV7-9	TRBD2	TRBJ2-1
CASSLGRDIHQPQHF	TGTGCCAGCAGCTTAGGACGGGACATACATCAGCCCCAGCATTTT	once	TRBV13	NA	TRBJ1-5
CASRLALVYNEQFF	TGCGCCAGCCGCCTAGCTCTGGTCTACAATGAGCAGTTCTTC	NA	TRBV5-1	NA	TRBJ2-1
CASSPRQGSIYEQYF	TGTGCCAGCAGCCCAAGACAGGGGTCCATCTACGAGCAGTACTTC	NA	TRBV7-9	TRBD1	TRBJ2-7
CASSQDTRRSSYNEQFF	TGCGCCAGCAGCCAAGATACGAGGAGGAGCTCCTACAATGAGCAGTTCTTC	NA	TRBV4-3	NA	TRBJ2-1
CASSAFHQGSGNTIYF	TGTGCCAGCAGCGCCTTCCACCAGGGTTCTGGAAACACCATATATTTT	once	TRBV9	NA	TRBJ1-3
CASSEGQPYNEQFF	TGTGCCAGCAGCGAGGGACAGCCCTACAATGAGCAGTTCTTC	NA	TRBV9	TRBD1	TRBJ2-1
CATRDAGSGNTIYF	TGTGCCACCAGGGACGCCGGCTCTGGAAACACCATATATTTT	NA	TRBV15	NA	TRBJ1-3
CASSLDYNSYEQYF	TGTGCCAGCAGCTTGGACTACAACTCCTACGAGCAGTACTTC	NA	TRBV5-8	NA	TRBJ2-7
CSVRLAGAGELFF	TGCAGCGTCCGACTAGCGGGAGCCGGGGAGCTGTTTTTT	NA	TRBV29-1	TRBD2	TRBJ2-2
CASSVAGGNEKLFF	TGTGCCAGCAGCGTAGCTGGGGGGAATGAAAAACTGTTTTTT	NA	TRBV9	NA	TRBJ1-4
CASSSSSGSIEQFF	TGCGCCAGCAGCTCGTCTAGCGGGAGTATAGAGCAGTTCTTC	NA	TRBV5-1	TRBD2	TRBJ2-1
CAWSIPGLSYEQYF	TGTGCCTGGAGTATTCCGGGACTTTCATACGAGCAGTACTTC	NA	TRBV30	NA	TRBJ2-7
CASRPRQGDFYEQYF	TGTGCCAGTAGACCTCGACAGGGGGATTTCTACGAGCAGTACTTC	NA	TRBV19	TRBD1	TRBJ2-7
CASSWTGGGSDTQYF	TGCGCCAGCAGTTGGACAGGGGGCGGCTCAGATACGCAGTATTTT	NA	TRBV5-1	TRBD1	TRBJ2-3
CVGTGVDSPLHF	TGTGTGGGGACGGGGGTGGATTCACCCCTCCACTTT	once	TRBV28	NA	TRBJ1-6
CASSSGTGGNEQYF	TGTGCCAGCAGCTCCGGGACAGGGGGTAATGAGCAGTACTTC	NA	TRBV2	TRBD1	TRBJ2-7
CASSRQGAKETQYF	TGTGCCAGCAGCCGACAGGGGGCTAAGGAGACCCAGTACTTC	NA	TRBV9	TRBD1	TRBJ2-5
CASSARLAGVRDTQYF	TGTGCCAGCAGCGCTAGACTAGCGGGAGTGAGGGATACGCAGTATTTT	once	TRBV9	TRBD2	TRBJ2-3
CASSPGQGKAGEQYF	TGCGCCAGCAGCCCGGGACAGGGAAAAGCGGGGGAGCAGTACTTC	NA	TRBV4-1	TRBD1	TRBJ2-7
CASSLRGNTEAFF	TGTGCCAGCAGTTTGAGGGGTAACACTGAAGCTTTCTTT	NA	TRBV28	NA	TRBJ1-1
CASSLGWVYPYNEQFF	TGTGCCAGCAGCTTAGGATGGGTGTACCCCTACAATGAGCAGTTCTTC	NA	TRBV7-9	NA	TRBJ2-1
CASSFAPENYGYTF	TGTGCCAGCAGCTTTGCCCCAGAAAACTATGGCTACACCTTC	NA	TRBV7-9	NA	TRBJ1-2
CASSALLAVSTDTQYF	TGTGCCAGCAGCGCCCTCCTAGCGGTCAGCACAGATACGCAGTATTTT	NA	TRBV7-6	TRBD2	TRBJ2-3
CASSPTGFVTYEQYF	TGTGCCAGCAGCCCGACAGGTTTTGTAACCTACGAGCAGTACTTC	NA	TRBV9	NA	TRBJ2-7
CASSTLPIYGGPGLMNTEAFF	TGCGCCAGCAGCACCCTACCAATATACGGGGGCCCGGGGCTTATGAACACTGAAGCTTTCTTT	NA	TRBV5-1	NA	TRBJ1-1
CASSLIPGRADEQYF	TGTGCCAGCTCCTTAATCCCCGGCAGGGCTGACGAGCAGTACTTC	NA	TRBV2	NA	TRBJ2-7
CASSQGMSYEQYF	TGTGCCAGCAGCCAAGGGATGTCCTACGAGCAGTACTTC	NA	TRBV7-6	NA	TRBJ2-7
CASSLAVATEAFF	TGTGCCAGCAGTTTGGCTGTGGCCACTGAAGCTTTCTTT	NA	TRBV27	NA	TRBJ1-1
CASSIGGHPSYEQYF	TGTGCCAGTAGTATAGGGGGGCACCCCTCCTACGAGCAGTACTTC	NA	TRBV19	NA	TRBJ2-7
CASSLPPTVTSNQPQHF	TGTGCCAGCAGTTTACCCCCGACGGTGACTAGCAATCAGCCCCAGCATTTT	NA	TRBV28	NA	TRBJ1-5
CASSYGGNTEAFF	TGTGCCAGCAGTTATGGAGGGAACACTGAAGCTTTCTTT	NA	TRBV27	NA	TRBJ1-1
CASSPRDVRANVLTF	TGTGCCAGCAGCCCCCGCGATGTTCGGGCCAACGTCCTGACTTTC	NA	TRBV28	NA	TRBJ2-6
CASTAGRSTDTQYF	TGTGCCAGCACAGCAGGGAGGAGTACAGATACGCAGTATTTT	once	TRBV13	NA	TRBJ2-3
CASTPGASVDNEQFF	TGTGCCAGCACCCCTGGGGCTAGCGTCGACAATGAGCAGTTCTTC	NA	TRBV9	NA	TRBJ2-1
CASSQGQINEKLFF	TGTGCCAGCAGCCAAGGACAGATTAATGAAAAACTGTTTTTT	NA	TRBV13	NA	TRBJ1-4
CASSPGAGEDLRGTQYF	TGTGCCAGCAGCCCAGGGGCAGGGGAGGACCTGCGAGGGACCCAGTACTTC	NA	TRBV11-1	NA	TRBJ2-5
CASSREDSYTDTQYF	TGCGCCAGCAGCCGAGAGGACTCTTACACAGATACGCAGTATTTT	NA	TRBV4-1	NA	TRBJ2-3
CASSLVAGGTDTQYF	TGTGCCAGCAGTTTAGTAGCGGGGGGCACAGATACGCAGTATTTT	NA	TRBV28	TRBD2	TRBJ2-3
CASSPSNDNEQFF	TGTGCCAGCAGCCCGAGTAATGACAATGAGCAGTTCTTC	NA	TRBV7-9	NA	TRBJ2-1
CASSHDRDSSYEQYF	TGTGCCAGCAGCCATGACCGGGACTCGTCCTACGAGCAGTACTTC	NA	TRBV4-2	NA	TRBJ2-7
CASSQGTGSYEQYF	TGTGCCAGCAGTCAAGGGACAGGGTCATACGAGCAGTACTTC	NA	TRBV6-5	TRBD1	TRBJ2-7
CASTGLGTGELFF	TGTGCCAGTACTGGGCTGGGTACCGGGGAGCTGTTTTTT	NA	TRBV19	NA	TRBJ2-2
CAWKDRRNTIYF	TGTGCCTGGAAAGACAGGCGAAACACCATATATTTT	once	TRBV30	NA	TRBJ1-3
CASSLREGDTGELFF	TGTGCCAGCAGCTTAAGGGAAGGGGACACCGGGGAGCTGTTTTTT	NA	TRBV7-9	NA	TRBJ2-2
CASSDRREESYNEQFF	TGTGCCAGCAGTGATCGGCGGGAGGAGTCCTACAATGAGCAGTTCTTC	NA	TRBV28	TRBD2	TRBJ2-1
CASSQDVRATYNEQFF	TGCGCCAGCAGCCAAGATGTCAGGGCAACCTACAATGAGCAGTTCTTC	NA	TRBV4-1	NA	TRBJ2-1
CASSQATSGVTDTQYF	TGCGCCAGCAGCCAAGCGACTAGCGGGGTCACAGATACGCAGTATTTT	once	TRBV4-3	TRBD2	TRBJ2-3
CASSQEWWGQTNQPQHF	TGCGCCAGCAGCCAAGAGTGGTGGGGACAGACCAATCAGCCCCAGCATTTT	NA	TRBV4-1	TRBD1	TRBJ1-5